This T cell receptor beta chain emerged from a study of T cell responses to AZD1222 COVID-19 vaccine. The CDR3 length is 19 residues. Per germline, CDR1 MNHEY and CDR2 SMNVEV (reference sequence). V was pared by 1 base and J by 5 bases, with 19 bases of the junction left unmatched. The method was immunoSEQ multiplex PCR; TCRdb's version includes in-frame clones alone and lacks a portion of them. The repertoire consists of about 110,000 clones, with over 75% occurring once and the leading ten covering roughly 4.5%. Study findings and constraints: Repertoires were obtained only post-peak T cell response. Spike-spanning, vaccine-associated CD4 TCRs were dominant at 160-218 and 743-854. Seropositive at baseline were only a handful of AZD1222 recipients. The donor cohort was predominantly white British with a female majority, and clonal diversity may have been underestimated.

As concerns this clone: Its antigen is not identified.

Sequencing was performed on peripheral blood, taken on day 0 of AZD1222 vaccination. The chain employs TRBV27 and TRBJ2-5; TRBD2 agrees at 7 bases. The receptor was isolated from an adult in good health. Here the CDR3 reads CASSLWAGQSGGRGETQYF. The DNA for the CDR3 is TGTGCCAGCAGTTTATGGGCAGGCCAATCGGGCGGGAGAGGGGAGACCCAGTACTTC.